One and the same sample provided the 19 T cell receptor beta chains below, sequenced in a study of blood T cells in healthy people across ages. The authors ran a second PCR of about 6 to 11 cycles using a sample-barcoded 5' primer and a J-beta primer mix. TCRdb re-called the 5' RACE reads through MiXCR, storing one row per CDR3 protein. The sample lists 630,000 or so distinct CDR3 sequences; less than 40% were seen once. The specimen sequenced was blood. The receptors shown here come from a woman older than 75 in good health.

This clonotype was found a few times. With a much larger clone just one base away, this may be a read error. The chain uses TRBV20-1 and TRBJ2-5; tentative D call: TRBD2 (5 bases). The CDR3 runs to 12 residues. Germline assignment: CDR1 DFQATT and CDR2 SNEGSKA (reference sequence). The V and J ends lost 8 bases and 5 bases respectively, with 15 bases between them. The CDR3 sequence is CSRPWRRETQYF. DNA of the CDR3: TGCAGTCGCCCGTGGAGGCGGGAGACCCAGTACTTC.

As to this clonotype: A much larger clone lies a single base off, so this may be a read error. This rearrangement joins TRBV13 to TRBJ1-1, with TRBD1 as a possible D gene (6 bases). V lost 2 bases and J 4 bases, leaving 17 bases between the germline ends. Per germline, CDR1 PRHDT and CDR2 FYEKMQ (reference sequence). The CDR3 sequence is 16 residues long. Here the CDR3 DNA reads TGTGCCAGCAGCTTAAGGGAAGGACAGATGGCCACTGAAGCTTTCTTT. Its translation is CASSLREGQMATEAFF.

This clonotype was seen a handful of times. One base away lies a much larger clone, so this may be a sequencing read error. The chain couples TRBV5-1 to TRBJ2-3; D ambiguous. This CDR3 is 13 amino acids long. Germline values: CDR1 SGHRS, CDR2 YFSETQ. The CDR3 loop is CASSLVNTDTRYF. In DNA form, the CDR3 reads TGCGCCAGCAGCTTGGTTAACACAGATACGCGGTATTTT.

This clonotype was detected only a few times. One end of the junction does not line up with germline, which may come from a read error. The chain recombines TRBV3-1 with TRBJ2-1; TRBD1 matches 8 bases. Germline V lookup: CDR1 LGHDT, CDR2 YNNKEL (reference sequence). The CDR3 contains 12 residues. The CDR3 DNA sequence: TGTGCCAGCAGCCAAGATCCGGGACAGGAGGTCTTC. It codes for CASSQDPGQEVF.

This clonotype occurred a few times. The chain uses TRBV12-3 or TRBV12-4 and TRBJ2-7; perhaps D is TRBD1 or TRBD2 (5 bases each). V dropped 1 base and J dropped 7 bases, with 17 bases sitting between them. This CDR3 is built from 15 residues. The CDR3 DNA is TGTGCCAGCAGTTTAGTGGGACGGGCATACAATGAGCAGTACTTC. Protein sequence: CASSLVGRAYNEQYF.

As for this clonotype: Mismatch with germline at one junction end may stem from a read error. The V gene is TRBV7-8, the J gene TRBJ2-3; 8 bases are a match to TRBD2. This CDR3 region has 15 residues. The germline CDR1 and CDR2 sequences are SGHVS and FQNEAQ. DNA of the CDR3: TGTGCCGGCAGCTATAGCGGGAAGAGCACAGATACGCAGTATTTT. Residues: CAGSYSGKSTDTQYF.

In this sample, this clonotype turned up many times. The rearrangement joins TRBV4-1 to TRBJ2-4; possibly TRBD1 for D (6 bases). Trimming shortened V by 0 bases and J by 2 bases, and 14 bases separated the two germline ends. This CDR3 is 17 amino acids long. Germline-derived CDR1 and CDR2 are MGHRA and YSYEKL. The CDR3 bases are TGCGCCAGCAGCCAAGATGCCCCCCAGGGGTCCAAAAACATTCAGTACTTC. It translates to CASSQDAPQGSKNIQYF.

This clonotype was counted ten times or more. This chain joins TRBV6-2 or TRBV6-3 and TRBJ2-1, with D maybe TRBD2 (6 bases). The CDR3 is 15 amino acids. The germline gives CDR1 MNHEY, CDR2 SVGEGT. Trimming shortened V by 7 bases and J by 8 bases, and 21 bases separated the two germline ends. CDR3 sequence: CASTPPGTRKDEQFF. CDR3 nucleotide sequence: TGTGCCAGCACCCCCCCGGGGACTCGAAAGGATGAGCAGTTCTTC.

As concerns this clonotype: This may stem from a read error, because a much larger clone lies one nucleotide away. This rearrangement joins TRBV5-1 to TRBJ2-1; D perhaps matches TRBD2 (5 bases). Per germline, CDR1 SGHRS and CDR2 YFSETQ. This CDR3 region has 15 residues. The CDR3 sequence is CAGSFGVGVYNEQFF. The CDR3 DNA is TGCGCCGGCAGCTTTGGAGTGGGAGTCTACAATGAGCAGTTCTTC. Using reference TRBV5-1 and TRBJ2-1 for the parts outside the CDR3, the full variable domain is KAGVTQTPRYLIKTRGQQVTLSCSPISGHRSVSWYQQTPGQGLQFLFEYFSETQRNKGNFPGRFSGRQFSNSRSEMNVSTLELGDSALYLCAGSFGVGVYNEQFFGPGTRLTVL.

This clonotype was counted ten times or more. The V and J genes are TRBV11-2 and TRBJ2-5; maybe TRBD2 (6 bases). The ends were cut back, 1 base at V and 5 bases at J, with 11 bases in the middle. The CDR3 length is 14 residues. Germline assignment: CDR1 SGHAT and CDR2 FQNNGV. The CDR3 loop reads CASSLAGVTETQYF. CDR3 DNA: TGTGCCAGCAGCTTAGCGGGGGTTACGGAGACCCAGTACTTC.

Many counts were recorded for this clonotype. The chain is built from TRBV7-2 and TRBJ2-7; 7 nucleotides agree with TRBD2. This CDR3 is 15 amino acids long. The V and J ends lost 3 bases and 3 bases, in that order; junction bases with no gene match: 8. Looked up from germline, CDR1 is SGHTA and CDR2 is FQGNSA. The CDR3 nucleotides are TGTGCCAGCAGCTTGTCTGTGGCGGGGGACTACGAGCAGTACTTC. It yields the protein CASSLSVAGDYEQYF.

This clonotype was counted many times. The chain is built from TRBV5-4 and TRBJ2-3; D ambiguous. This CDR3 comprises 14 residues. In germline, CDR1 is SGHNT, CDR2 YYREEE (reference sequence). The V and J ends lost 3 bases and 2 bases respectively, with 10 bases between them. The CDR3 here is CASSSAATTDTQYF. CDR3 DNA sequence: TGTGCCAGCAGCTCCGCGGCCACCACAGATACGCAGTATTTT.

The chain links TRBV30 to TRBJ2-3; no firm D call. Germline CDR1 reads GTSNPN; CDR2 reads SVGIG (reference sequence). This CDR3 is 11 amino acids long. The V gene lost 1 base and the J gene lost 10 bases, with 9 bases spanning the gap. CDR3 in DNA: TGTGCCTGGAGTGCGGGTGGCCCGCAGTATTTT. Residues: CAWSAGGPQYF.

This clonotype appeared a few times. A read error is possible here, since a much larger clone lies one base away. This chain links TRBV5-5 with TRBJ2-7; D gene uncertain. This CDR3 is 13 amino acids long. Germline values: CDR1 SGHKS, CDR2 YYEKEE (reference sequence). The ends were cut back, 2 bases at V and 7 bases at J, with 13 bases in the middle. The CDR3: CASSFLPYNEQYF. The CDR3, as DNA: TGTGCCAGCAGCTTTCTTCCCTACAATGAGCAGTACTTC.

The CDR3 coding sequence is TGCAGTGCTTCTAGCGGGGGGGCTTTCAATGAGCAGTTCTTC. Amino acid sequence: CSASSGGAFNEQFF. The chain links TRBV20-1 to TRBJ2-1, with TRBD2 identical over 12 bases. Germline loops: CDR1 DFQATT, CDR2 SNEGSKA (reference sequence). The CDR3 has 14 residues. Germline trimming cut 5 bases from V and 6 bases from J; bases unmatched to any gene: 5.

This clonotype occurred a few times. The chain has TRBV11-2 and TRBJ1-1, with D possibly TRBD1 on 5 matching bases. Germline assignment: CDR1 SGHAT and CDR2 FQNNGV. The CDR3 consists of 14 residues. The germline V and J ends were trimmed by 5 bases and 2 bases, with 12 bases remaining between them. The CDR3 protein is CASSPDRFNTEAFF. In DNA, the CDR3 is TGTGCCAGCAGCCCCGACAGATTCAACACTGAAGCTTTCTTT.

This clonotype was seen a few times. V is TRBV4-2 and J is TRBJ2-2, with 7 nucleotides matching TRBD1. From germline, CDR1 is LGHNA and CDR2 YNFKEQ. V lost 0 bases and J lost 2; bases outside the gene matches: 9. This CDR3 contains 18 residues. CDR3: CASSQDPVGTANTGELFF. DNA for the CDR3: TGTGCCAGCAGCCAAGATCCCGTGGGGACAGCAAACACCGGGGAGCTGTTTTTT.

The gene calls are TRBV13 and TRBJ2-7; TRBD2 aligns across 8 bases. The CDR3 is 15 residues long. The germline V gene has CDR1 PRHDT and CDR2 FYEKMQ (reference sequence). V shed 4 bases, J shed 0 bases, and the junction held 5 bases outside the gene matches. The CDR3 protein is CASSSPTSDSYEQYF. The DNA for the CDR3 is TGTGCCAGCAGCTCCCCGACTAGCGACTCCTACGAGCAGTACTTC.

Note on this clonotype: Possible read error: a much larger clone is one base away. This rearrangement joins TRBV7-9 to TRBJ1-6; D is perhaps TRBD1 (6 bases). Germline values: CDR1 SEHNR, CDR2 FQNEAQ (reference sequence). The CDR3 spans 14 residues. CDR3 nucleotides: TGTGCCAGCAGAAGGGGGACGGTGAATTCACCCCCCCACTTT. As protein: CASRRGTVNSPPHF.